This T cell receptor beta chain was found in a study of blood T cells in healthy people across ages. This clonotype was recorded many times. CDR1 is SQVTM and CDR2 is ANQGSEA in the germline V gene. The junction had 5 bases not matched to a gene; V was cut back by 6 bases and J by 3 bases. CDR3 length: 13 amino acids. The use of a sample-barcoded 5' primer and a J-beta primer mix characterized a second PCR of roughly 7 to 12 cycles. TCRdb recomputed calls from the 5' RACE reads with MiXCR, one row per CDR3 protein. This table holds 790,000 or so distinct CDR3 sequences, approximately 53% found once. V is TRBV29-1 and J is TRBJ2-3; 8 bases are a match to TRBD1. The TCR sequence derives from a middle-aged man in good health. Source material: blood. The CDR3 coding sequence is TGCAGCGTAGGACAGGGTTCGACAGATACGCAGTATTTT. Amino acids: CSVGQGSTDTQYF.